Each of the 5 T cell receptor beta chains below was sequenced from the same sample in a study of blood T cell repertoires in COVID-19. The table came from immunoSEQ multiplex PCR; TCRdb's copy has only in-frame clones and leaves some out. The sample lists 150,000 or so clones, 80% to 90% seen once, with 8% to 10% in the top ten. Sequenced sample: peripheral blood. The receptors shown here come from a man between 60 and 70 years old with acute or convalescent COVID-19.

This chain uses TRBV5-1 with TRBJ1-4; unclear D gene. Germline V CDR1 and CDR2: SGHRS, YFSETQ. This CDR3 has 14 amino acids. Between the trimmed V and J ends, which lost 1 base and 1 base, there was a span of 5 bases. The CDR3 loop is CASSLSGTNEKLFF. In DNA, the CDR3 is TGCGCCAGCAGCTTGAGCGGAACTAATGAAAAACTGTTTTTT.

This rearrangement joins TRBV18 to TRBJ2-1; 9 nucleotides agree with TRBD1. Trimming cost V 4 bases and J 0 bases; bases outside gene matches: 1. Germline-derived CDR1 and CDR2 are KGHSH and LQKENI. This CDR3 has 15 residues. The CDR3 loop reads CASSRTGDSYNEQFF. In nucleotides, the CDR3 is TGTGCCAGCTCACGGACAGGGGACTCCTACAATGAGCAGTTCTTC.

The chain joins TRBV23-1 to TRBJ1-2; 11 positions agree with TRBD1. TRBV23-1 is identified as an open reading frame with a role that is uncertain. The junction had 9 bases not matched to a gene; V was cut back by 2 bases and J by 7 bases. The CDR3 extends over 16 amino acids. The CDR3 is CASSQNRTGGGGGYTF. The CDR3 region has the DNA TGCGCCAGCAGTCAAAACCGGACAGGGGGCGGGGGTGGCTACACCTTC.

This clone has a single count. This rearrangement joins TRBV28 to TRBJ1-5, with a weak D call TRBD1 (6 bases). The V end was cut by 3 bases, the J end by 2 bases, with 23 bases between. The CDR3 runs 19 residues. Germline V gives CDR1 MDHEN, CDR2 SYDVKM. The chain's CDR3 is CASSLSGTGFVIGNQPQHF. In DNA form, the CDR3 reads TGTGCCAGCAGTTTGTCCGGTACAGGGTTTGTAATTGGCAATCAGCCCCAGCATTTT.

The chain has TRBV10-1 and TRBJ2-7, with 14 bases identical to TRBD2. The CDR3 covers 15 residues. The V gene's germline CDR1 is WNHNN and CDR2 SYGVQD (reference sequence). V was clipped by 4 bases and J by 6 bases; unmatched bases: 5. DNA of the CDR3: TGCGCCAGCAGTGCGGGACTAGCGGGAGTAGCCGAGCAGTACTTC. The encoded protein is CASSAGLAGVAEQYF.